This TCR beta chain was obtained from a study of blood T cells in healthy people across ages. Trimming cost V 0 bases and J 0 bases, with 13 bases left between them. This CDR3 comprises 17 residues. CDR1 is SGHRS and CDR2 is YFSETQ in the germline V gene. Then a second PCR, running roughly 7 to 11 cycles, was carried out with a sample-barcoded 5' primer and a J-beta primer mix. In TCRdb, the 5' RACE reads were re-called with MiXCR into one record per CDR3 protein. The table has 600,000 to 850,000 distinct CDR3 sequences, 20% to 30% seen once; the top ten hold under 10%. Broader study findings: Naive and antigen-experienced cells could not be conclusively compared, given unsorted PBMCs.

A few counts support this clonotype. Its antigen remains unidentified. A further study also used this sample, focusing on T cells of mothers and their children.

This TCR was sampled from a boy younger than 18 in good health. This rearrangement joins TRBV5-1 to TRBJ1-3; unclear D gene. What was sequenced was blood. Here the CDR3 reads CASSLGALTSSGNTIYF. CDR3 sequence (DNA): TGCGCCAGCAGCTTGGGGGCCCTGACGAGCTCTGGAAACACCATATATTTT.